Each of the 21 T cell receptor beta chains below was sequenced from the same sample in a study of post-analysis software for immune sequencing data. TCR beta libraries were prepared from cDNA with unique molecular identifiers. In TCRdb, the PCR reads were re-called with MiXCR into one record per CDR3 protein. The sample yields roughly 150,000 distinct CDR3 sequences, about 34% seen once. The sequenced sample was blood, obtained after autologous hematopoietic stem cell transplantation. The origin of the receptors is a girl between 5 and 17 years old with multiple sclerosis.

This clonotype occurred a few times. The chain carries TRBV20-1 and TRBJ2-1, with a weak D call TRBD1 (5 bases). Trimming stripped 1 base from V and 0 bases from J, with 10 bases between. In germline, CDR1 is DFQATT, CDR2 SNEGSKA (reference sequence). The CDR3 is 15 residues long. CDR3 amino acids: CSARGGASSYNEQFF. The CDR3 DNA reads TGCAGTGCTAGAGGTGGGGCTAGCTCCTACAATGAGCAGTTCTTC.

V gene TRBV7-9 combines with J gene TRBJ2-4; 8 nucleotides match TRBD1. The CDR3 runs to 15 residues. Germline V gene sequence: CDR1 SEHNR, CDR2 FQNEAQ (reference sequence). The J segment lost 5 bases and the V segment lost 1 base, leaving 4 bases of the junction unmatched. CDR3 coding DNA: TGTGCCAGCAGCTTAGGGACAGGGACTCAAAACATTCAGTACTTC. Its protein product is CASSLGTGTQNIQYF.

The chain joins TRBV7-3 to TRBJ2-5, with a tentative D call TRBD2 (5 bases). Germline V gene data show CDR1 as SGHTA and CDR2 as FQGTGA. This CDR3 is built from 15 residues. Trimming pared 2 bases from V and 3 bases from J, leaving 13 bases between. The CDR3 spells CASSLLGSVEETQYF. CDR3 coding DNA: TGTGCCAGCAGCTTATTGGGTAGCGTAGAAGAGACCCAGTACTTC.

The chain employs TRBV20-1 and TRBJ2-5; a possible D gene is TRBD2 (6 bases). Trimming removed 5 bases from V and 2 bases from J, with 12 bases in between. This CDR3 is built from 13 residues. Germline V gives CDR1 DFQATT, CDR2 SNEGSKA (reference sequence). The CDR3 is CSAVSGFQETQYF. CDR3 in DNA: TGCAGTGCTGTTAGCGGATTTCAAGAGACCCAGTACTTC.

The V call is TRBV7-2, the J call TRBJ2-7, with unresolved D. The end of the DNA is better explained by TRBJ2-5, so the J call may be wrong. The germline gives CDR1 SGHTA, CDR2 FQGNSA. The CDR3 extends over 13 amino acids. CDR3 region: CASSSSVQETQYF. In DNA, the CDR3 is TGTGCCAGCAGCTCCTCGGTTCAAGAGACCCAGTACTTC.

This clonotype was seen only a few times. V usage is TRBV4-1 and J usage is TRBJ1-1; D is unresolved. Germline V gene data show CDR1 as MGHRA and CDR2 as YSYEKL. Trimming pared 3 bases from V and 6 bases from J, leaving 11 bases between. CDR3 size: 13 residues. For the CDR3, the DNA is TGCGCCAGCAGCCATGGACGATGGGCTGAAGCTTTCTTT. Translating gives CASSHGRWAEAFF.

In its sample, this clonotype was seen a few times. The chain joins TRBV9 to TRBJ2-7, with 9 bases identical to TRBD1. The germline V gene encodes CDR1 SGDLS and CDR2 YYNGEE. This CDR3 comprises 16 residues. Germline trimming cut 1 base from V and 4 bases from J; bases unmatched to any gene: 9. CDR3 bases: TGTGCCAGCAGCGTAAGCGGGACAGGGTCTTGGTACGAGCAGTACTTC. It is translated as CASSVSGTGSWYEQYF.

This clonotype was picked up one time. This chain joins TRBV20-1 and TRBJ2-1; TRBD2 aligns across 11 bases. Germline V CDR1 and CDR2: DFQATT, SNEGSKA (reference sequence). Trimming took 8 bases from V and 4 from J; bases not matched to a gene: 4. CDR3 length equals 13 residues. The CDR3 loop is CSTTSGMYNEQFF. The CDR3 DNA sequence: TGCAGTACGACTAGCGGGATGTACAATGAGCAGTTCTTC.

This clonotype was counted between two and nine times. The chain has TRBV20-1 and TRBJ2-1, with D possibly TRBD2 on 6 matching bases. The CDR3 has 15 amino acids. The ends were cut back, 4 bases at V and 2 bases at J, with 15 bases in the middle. CDR1 is DFQATT, CDR2 SNEGSKA, per germline (reference sequence). In DNA form, the CDR3 reads TGCAGTGCTACCAGCGGAGGCGGGACCTACAATGAGCAGTTCTTC. Its translation: CSATSGGGTYNEQFF.

This clonotype appeared a few times. The chain is built from TRBV10-3 and TRBJ2-1; 9 nucleotides line up with TRBD2. This CDR3 comprises 13 residues. The V gene's germline CDR1 is ENHRY and CDR2 SYGVKD. Trimming took 10 bases from V and 8 from J; bases not matched to a gene: 9. CDR3 DNA sequence: TGTGCCACCGTAGCGGGAGTCAGCTATGAGCAGTTCTTC. This encodes CATVAGVSYEQFF.

The CDR3 loop is CASSTRDSRQQNNEQFF. For the CDR3, the DNA is TGTGCCAGCAGCACTAGGGACAGCCGTCAGCAGAACAATGAGCAGTTCTTC. J is TRBJ2-1 and V is TRBV6-2 or TRBV6-3, with 7 bases matching TRBD1. Trimming removed 6 bases from V and 5 bases from J; junction bases left unmatched: 16. The length of the CDR3 is 17 residues. Germline V CDR1 and CDR2: MNHEY, SVGEGT.

This chain links TRBV15 with TRBJ2-7; 8 bases agree with TRBD2. This CDR3 spans 14 amino acids. CDR1 LNHNV and CDR2 YYDKDF come from the germline V gene (reference sequence). V lost 3 bases and J lost 2; bases outside the gene matches: 3. CDR3 DNA: TGTGCCACCAGCAGTCTAGCGGGCCCCTACGAGCAGTACTTC. Protein product: CATSSLAGPYEQYF.

The sample holds a few counts of this clonotype. The chain employs TRBV6-5 and TRBJ2-6, with D unresolved. Germline V lookup: CDR1 MNHEY, CDR2 SVGAGI. Trimming removed 8 bases at V and 4 bases at J, with 15 bases between. This CDR3 has 15 amino acids. In DNA form, the CDR3 reads TGTGCCAGCTCGCATCGTCACTCCGGGGCCAACGTCCTGACTTTC. This gives the protein CASSHRHSGANVLTF.

As for this clonotype: Germline and junction disagree at one end, which may indicate a read error. The V and J genes are TRBV7-3 and TRBJ2-2; 7 bases map to TRBD2. The CDR3 totals 15 residues. Germline CDR1 is SGHTA and CDR2 is FQGTGA. The CDR3 loop reads CASSDRTRDTGELFF. CDR3 nucleotides: TGCGCCAGCAGCGACCGGACTAGGGACACCGGGGAGCTGTTTTTT.

The chain employs TRBV20-1 and TRBJ2-7, with 8 bases that match TRBD2. The germline gives CDR1 DFQATT, CDR2 SNEGSKA (reference sequence). CDR3 size: 12 residues. The trim removed 4 bases at V and 2 bases at J, leaving 1 base unmatched. The CDR3 sequence: CSATGGTYEQYF. In DNA, the CDR3 is TGCAGTGCTACGGGAGGGACCTACGAGCAGTACTTC.

The chain combines TRBV4-3 with TRBJ2-4; D tentatively fits TRBD1 or TRBD2 (5 bases each). Trimming removed 3 bases from V and 2 bases from J, with 11 bases in between. The CDR3 length is 15 residues. CDR1 LGHNA and CDR2 YSLEER come from the germline V gene. CDR3 bases: TGCGCCAGCAGCCAGTGGGGGAAAACCAAAAACATTCAGTACTTC. Its protein product is CASSQWGKTKNIQYF.

This clonotype has only a few counts. Here the CDR3 DNA reads TGTGCCAGCAGTTCACCTGGACATGAAGGCTACACCTTC. This translates into CASSSPGHEGYTF. The rearrangement links TRBV12-3 or TRBV12-4 to TRBJ1-2; possibly TRBD1 for D (5 bases). CDR3 length equals 13 residues. Trimming took 4 bases from V and 8 from J, leaving 14 bases between them.

The rearrangement links TRBV4-2 to TRBJ1-4; 7 bases are a match to TRBD1. CDR1 LGHNA and CDR2 YNFKEQ come from the germline V gene. CDR3 length equals 15 residues. V shed 4 bases and J 6 bases; nucleotides not matched to a gene: 8. DNA for the CDR3: TGTGCCAGCAGCCCCTCGGGACAGAGATATGAAAAACTGTTTTTT. Protein: CASSPSGQRYEKLFF.

The chain couples TRBV7-2 to TRBJ1-4, with D perhaps matching TRBD1 (5 bases). Trimming removed 4 bases at V and 3 bases at J, with 18 bases between. CDR3 length: 17 residues. CDR1 SGHTA and CDR2 FQGNSA come from the germline V gene. CDR3 in amino acids: CASSSPGREWPNEKLFF. DNA for the CDR3: TGTGCCAGCAGCTCGCCAGGCAGGGAGTGGCCTAATGAAAAACTGTTTTTT. Filled out from reference TRBV7-2 and TRBJ1-4, the complete variable domain reads GAGVSQSPSNKVTEKGKDVELRCDPISGHTALYWYRQSLGQGLEFLIYFQGNSAPDKSGLPSDRFSAERTGGSVSTLTIQRTQQEDSAVYLCASSSPGREWPNEKLFFGSGTQLSVL.

Only a few counts were recorded for this clonotype. V and J are TRBV7-8 and TRBJ2-1; 7 bases align to TRBD2. The length of the CDR3 is 15 residues. Germline V lookup: CDR1 SGHVS, CDR2 FQNEAQ. V shed 1 base, J shed 7 bases, and the junction held 7 bases outside the gene matches. As DNA, the CDR3 is TGTGCCAGCAGCTTAGATGGAACCGGGGGGAATGAGCAGTTCTTC. Its translation: CASSLDGTGGNEQFF.

This chain uses TRBV7-2 with TRBJ2-3, with 14 positions matching TRBD2. V lost 6 bases and J lost 4; bases outside the gene matches: 0. The CDR3 totals 14 residues. Germline V gene lookup returns CDR1 SGHTA and CDR2 FQGNSA. CDR3: CASRTSGGADTQYF. Here the CDR3 DNA reads TGTGCCAGCAGGACTAGCGGGGGGGCAGATACGCAGTATTTT.